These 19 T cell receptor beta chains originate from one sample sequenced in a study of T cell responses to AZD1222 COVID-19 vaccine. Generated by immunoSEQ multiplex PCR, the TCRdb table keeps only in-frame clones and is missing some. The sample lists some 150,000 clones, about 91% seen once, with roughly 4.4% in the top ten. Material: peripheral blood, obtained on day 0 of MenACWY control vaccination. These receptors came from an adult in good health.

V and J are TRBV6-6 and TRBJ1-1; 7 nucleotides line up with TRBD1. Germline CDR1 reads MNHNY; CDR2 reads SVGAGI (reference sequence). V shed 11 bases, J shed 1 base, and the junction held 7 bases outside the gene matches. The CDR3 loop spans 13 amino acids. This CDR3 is CAANRGQNTEAFF. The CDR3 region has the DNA TGTGCCGCAAACAGGGGACAGAACACTGAAGCTTTCTTT.

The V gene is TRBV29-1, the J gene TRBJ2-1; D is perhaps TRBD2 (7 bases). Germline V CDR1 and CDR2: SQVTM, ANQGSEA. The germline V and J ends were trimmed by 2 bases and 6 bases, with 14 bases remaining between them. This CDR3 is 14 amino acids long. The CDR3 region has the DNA TGCAGCGTTGAAAGGGGGGCTAGCGGCAATGAGCAGTTCTTC. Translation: CSVERGASGNEQFF.

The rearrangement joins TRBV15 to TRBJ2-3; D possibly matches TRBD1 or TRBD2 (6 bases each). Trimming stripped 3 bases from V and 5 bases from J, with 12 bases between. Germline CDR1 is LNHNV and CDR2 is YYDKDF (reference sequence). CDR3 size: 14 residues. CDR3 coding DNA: TGTGCCACCAGCAGGAGGGGGGCGGGAGATACGCAGTATTTT. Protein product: CATSRRGAGDTQYF.

CDR3 bases: TGTGCCAGCACCCGATACCGCGCGGACACCCCCTACAATGAGCAGTTCTTC. Protein product: CASTRYRADTPYNEQFF. The chain recombines TRBV7-6 with TRBJ2-1; weak D call: TRBD1 (5 bases). The CDR3 loop spans 17 amino acids. V lost 7 bases to trimming and J lost 2 bases, with 21 bases between them. In germline, CDR1 is SGHVS, CDR2 FNYEAQ.

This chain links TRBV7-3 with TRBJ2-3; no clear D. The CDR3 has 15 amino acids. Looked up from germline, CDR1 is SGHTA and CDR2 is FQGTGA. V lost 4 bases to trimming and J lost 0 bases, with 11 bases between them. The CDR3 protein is CASSSDQASTDTQYF. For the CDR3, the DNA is TGTGCCAGCAGCTCGGACCAGGCCAGCACAGATACGCAGTATTTT.

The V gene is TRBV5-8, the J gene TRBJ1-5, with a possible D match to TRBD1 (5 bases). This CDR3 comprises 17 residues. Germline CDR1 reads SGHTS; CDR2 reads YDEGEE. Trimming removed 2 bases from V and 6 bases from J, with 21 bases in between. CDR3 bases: TGTGCCAGCAGCTTAACGGTTGGACCCGGGGGGGTTCAGCCCCAGCATTTT. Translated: CASSLTVGPGGVQPQHF.

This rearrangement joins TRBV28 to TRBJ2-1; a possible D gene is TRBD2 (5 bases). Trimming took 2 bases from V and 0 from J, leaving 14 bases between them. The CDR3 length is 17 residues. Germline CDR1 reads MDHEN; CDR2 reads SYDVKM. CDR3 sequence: CASSLGGAKSSYNEQFF. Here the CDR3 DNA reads TGTGCCAGCAGTTTAGGAGGCGCGAAGAGCTCCTACAATGAGCAGTTCTTC.

CDR3 protein: CASTPASGSYEQYF. The CDR3 nucleotides read TGCGCCAGCACTCCGGCTAGCGGAAGTTACGAGCAGTACTTC. The chain is built from TRBV10-2 and TRBJ2-7; the match to TRBD2 covers 7 bases. Germline CDR1 reads WSHSY; CDR2 reads SAAADI. The CDR3 has 14 amino acids. The junction had 10 bases not matched to a gene; V was cut back by 7 bases and J by 4 bases.

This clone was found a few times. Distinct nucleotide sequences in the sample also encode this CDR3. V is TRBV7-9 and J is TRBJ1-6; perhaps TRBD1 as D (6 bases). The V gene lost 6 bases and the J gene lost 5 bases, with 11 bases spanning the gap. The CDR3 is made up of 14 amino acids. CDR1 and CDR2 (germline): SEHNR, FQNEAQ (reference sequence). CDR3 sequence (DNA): TGTGCCAGCAGGGCGGGACATAATAATTCACCCCTCCACTTT. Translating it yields CASRAGHNNSPLHF.

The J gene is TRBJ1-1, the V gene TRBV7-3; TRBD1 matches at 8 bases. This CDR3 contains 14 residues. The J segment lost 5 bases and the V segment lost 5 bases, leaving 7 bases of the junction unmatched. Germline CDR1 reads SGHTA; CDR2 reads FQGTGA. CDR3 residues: CASSTDRGGTEAFF. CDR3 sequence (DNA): TGTGCCAGCAGCACCGACAGGGGAGGAACTGAAGCTTTCTTT.

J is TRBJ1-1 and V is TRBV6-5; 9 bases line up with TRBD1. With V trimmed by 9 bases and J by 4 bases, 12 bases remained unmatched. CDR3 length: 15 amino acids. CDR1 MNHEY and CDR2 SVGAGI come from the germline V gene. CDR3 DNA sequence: TGTGCCAGTGGGGAGGGGGGACAGGGATTCACTGAAGCTTTCTTT. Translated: CASGEGGQGFTEAFF.

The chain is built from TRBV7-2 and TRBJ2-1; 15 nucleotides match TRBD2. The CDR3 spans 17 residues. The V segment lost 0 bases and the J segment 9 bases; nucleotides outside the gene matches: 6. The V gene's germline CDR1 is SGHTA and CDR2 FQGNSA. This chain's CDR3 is CASSLAGLAGGPSEQFF. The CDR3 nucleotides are TGTGCCAGCAGCTTAGCCGGACTAGCGGGAGGGCCGAGTGAGCAGTTCTTC.

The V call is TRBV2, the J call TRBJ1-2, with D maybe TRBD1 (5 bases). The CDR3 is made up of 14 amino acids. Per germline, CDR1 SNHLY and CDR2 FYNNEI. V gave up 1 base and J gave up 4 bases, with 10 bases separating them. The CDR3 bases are TGTGCCAGCAGTGAAGACCTCCAGGGCTATGGCTACACCTTC. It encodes CASSEDLQGYGYTF.

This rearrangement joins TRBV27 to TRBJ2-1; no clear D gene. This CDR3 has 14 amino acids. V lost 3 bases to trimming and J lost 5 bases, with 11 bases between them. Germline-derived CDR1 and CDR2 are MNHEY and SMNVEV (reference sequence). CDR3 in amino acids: CASSFWGGHNEQFF. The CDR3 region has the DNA TGTGCCAGCAGTTTTTGGGGTGGTCACAATGAGCAGTTCTTC.

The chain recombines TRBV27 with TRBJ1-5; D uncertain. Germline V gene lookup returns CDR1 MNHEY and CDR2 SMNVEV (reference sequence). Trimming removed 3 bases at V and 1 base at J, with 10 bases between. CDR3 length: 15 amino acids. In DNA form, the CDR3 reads TGTGCCAGCAGTTTTAGAGGGTACAGCAATCAGCCCCAGCATTTT. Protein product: CASSFRGYSNQPQHF.

Here the CDR3 DNA reads TGTGCCAGCAGCTCTGGACAGAACTCCTACAATGAGCAGTTCTTC. Translation: CASSSGQNSYNEQFF. The V call is TRBV9, the J call TRBJ2-1, with D perhaps TRBD1 (6 bases). This CDR3 contains 15 residues. The V end lost 4 bases, the J end lost 0 bases, and 11 bases lay between the germline ends. Germline V gives CDR1 SGDLS, CDR2 YYNGEE.

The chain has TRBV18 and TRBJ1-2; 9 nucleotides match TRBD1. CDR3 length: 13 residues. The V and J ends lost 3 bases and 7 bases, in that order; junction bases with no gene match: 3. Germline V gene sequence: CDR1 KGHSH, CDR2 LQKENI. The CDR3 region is CASSPGTGFGYTF. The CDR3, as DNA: TGTGCCAGCTCACCCGGGACAGGGTTTGGCTACACCTTC. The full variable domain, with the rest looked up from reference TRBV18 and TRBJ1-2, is NAGVMQNPRHLVRRRGQEARLRCSPMKGHSHVYWYRQLPEEGLKFMVYLQKENIIDESGMPKERFSAEFPKEGPSILRIQQVVRGDSAAYFCASSPGTGFGYTFGSGTRLTVV.

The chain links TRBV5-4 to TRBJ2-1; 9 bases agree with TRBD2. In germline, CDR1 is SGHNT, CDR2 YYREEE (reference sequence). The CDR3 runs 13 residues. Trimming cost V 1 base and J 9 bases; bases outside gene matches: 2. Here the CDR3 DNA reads TGTGCCAGCAGCTTGTCAGCGGGAGGTGAGCAGTTCTTC. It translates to CASSLSAGGEQFF.

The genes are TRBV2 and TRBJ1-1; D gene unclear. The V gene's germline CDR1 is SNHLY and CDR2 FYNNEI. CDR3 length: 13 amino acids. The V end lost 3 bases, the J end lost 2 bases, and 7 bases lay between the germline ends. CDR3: CASSEQINTEAFF. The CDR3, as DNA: TGTGCCAGCAGTGAGCAGATCAACACTGAAGCTTTCTTT.